The clone carrying this TCR beta chain was counted only a few times. This sample was included in a study of shared clonotypes between healthy human individuals. This CDR3 has 17 residues. In germline, CDR1 is MDHEN, CDR2 SYDVKM. V lost 3 bases, J lost 0 bases, and 15 bases lay in between. Data came from immunoSEQ multiplex PCR; TCRdb stores just in-frame clones and leaves some out. The sample lists just over 2,000,000 clones, roughly 96% occurring once. This clonotype originated in a man between 18 and 35 years old in good health. The chain recombines TRBV28 with TRBJ1-5; D gene uncertain. Sequenced material: naive CD4+ T cells sorted from blood. The subset: CD45RA+ positively selected. CDR3 sequence: CASSFGNWLYSNQPQHF. CDR3 nucleotides: TGTGCCAGCAGTTTTGGCAATTGGCTGTATAGCAATCAGCCCCAGCATTTT.